These 14 T cell receptor beta chains share one sample of origin, sequenced in a study of blood T cell repertoires in COVID-19. The repertoire was sequenced with immunoSEQ multiplex PCR; TCRdb's copy has only in-frame clones and lacks some. Here the sample spans 60,000 to 95,000 clones, around 91% being singletons. Sequencing was done on a sample of peripheral blood. Every receptor here comes from a human donor in a cohort sampled during active COVID-19.

The CDR3 DNA reads TGCGCCAGCAGCCAGACTAGCGGGGGTCGGTACAATGAGCAGTTCTTC. This gives the protein CASSQTSGGRYNEQFF. The gene calls are TRBV4-3 and TRBJ2-1; 12 nucleotides align to TRBD2. The V segment lost 3 bases and the J segment 4 bases; nucleotides outside the gene matches: 4. The CDR3 extends over 16 amino acids. Germline-derived CDR1 and CDR2 are LGHNA and YSLEER.

The V call is TRBV7-8, the J call TRBJ2-3, with 8 bases matching TRBD1. Germline trimming cut 3 bases from V and 8 bases from J; bases unmatched to any gene: 7. Germline-derived CDR1 and CDR2 are SGHVS and FQNEAQ. The CDR3 is made up of 14 amino acids. CDR3 amino acids: CASSLTGAQGTQYF. CDR3 nucleotides: TGTGCCAGCAGCTTGACAGGGGCACAAGGTACGCAGTATTTT.

V is TRBV6-5 and J is TRBJ2-1, with 8 bases fitting TRBD1. V shed 6 bases and J 7 bases; nucleotides not matched to a gene: 11. This CDR3 is 15 amino acids long. Germline assignment: CDR1 MNHEY and CDR2 SVGAGI. DNA of the CDR3: TGTGCCAGCAGCAAGGAACCAGGGGGCTGGAATGAGCAGTTCTTC. Translating it yields CASSKEPGGWNEQFF.

V is TRBV6-6 and J is TRBJ1-4, with D unresolved. Germline loops: CDR1 MNHNY, CDR2 SVGAGI (reference sequence). This CDR3 comprises 15 residues. Trimming took off 2 bases at V and 0 bases at J, with 7 bases between the two ends. CDR3 region: CASSYGQATNEKLFF. The CDR3 region has the DNA TGTGCCAGCAGTTACGGGCAAGCAACTAATGAAAAACTGTTTTTT.

The chain combines TRBV6-5 with TRBJ2-1, with 8 nucleotides matching TRBD2. V lost 6 bases to trimming and J lost 4 bases; unmatched junction nucleotides: 5. Germline V gene lookup returns CDR1 MNHEY and CDR2 SVGAGI. The CDR3 has 14 residues. CDR3 residues: CASRSGGQYNEQFF. The CDR3 bases are TGTGCCAGCAGAAGCGGGGGCCAGTACAATGAGCAGTTCTTC.

The J gene is TRBJ2-1, the V gene TRBV7-2; D gene ambiguous. The CDR3 runs 13 residues. The V end lost 3 bases, the J end lost 7 bases, and 10 bases lay between the germline ends. Germline loops: CDR1 SGHTA, CDR2 FQGNSA. CDR3 bases: TGTGCCAGCAGCTTGAGTCGTAGTAATGAGCAGTTCTTC. This encodes CASSLSRSNEQFF.

This clone was found once. V gene TRBV10-3 combines with J gene TRBJ1-1; D is possibly TRBD1 (5 bases). The CDR3 has 14 residues. V lost 4 bases and J 1 base, leaving 10 bases between the germline ends. Germline values: CDR1 ENHRY, CDR2 SYGVKD. The CDR3 DNA follows: TGTGCCATCAGTGCATCCACAGGGAACACTGAAGCTTTCTTT. Translating gives CAISASTGNTEAFF.

This clone has just one count. The chain has TRBV7-3 and TRBJ2-1, with TRBD2 matching over 10 bases. V was pared by 3 bases and J by 9 bases, with 8 bases of the junction left unmatched. Germline V CDR1 and CDR2: SGHTA, FQGTGA. CDR3 length: 15 amino acids. In DNA, the CDR3 is TGTGCCAGCAGCTTTCTAGCGGGGGTCTATAGTGAGCAGTTCTTC. Translated: CASSFLAGVYSEQFF. The full variable domain, with the rest looked up from reference TRBV7-3 and TRBJ2-1, is GAGVSQTPSNKVTEKGKYVELRCDPISGHTALYWYRQSLGQGPEFLIYFQGTGAADDSGLPNDRFFAVRPEGSVSTLKIQRTERGDSAVYLCASSFLAGVYSEQFFGPGTRLTVL.

The genes are TRBV7-3 and TRBJ2-2; 8 bases are shared with TRBD1. The CDR3 has 14 residues. Germline V gene lookup returns CDR1 SGHTA and CDR2 FQGTGA. J gave up 5 bases and V 4 bases, and 3 bases lay outside the gene matches. CDR3 sequence (DNA): TGTGCCAGCAGCTGGACAGGGTCGACCGGGGAGCTGTTTTTT. Protein sequence: CASSWTGSTGELFF.

The chain combines TRBV4-3 with TRBJ2-1; D unresolved. Trimming shortened V by 0 bases and J by 1 base, and 7 bases separated the two germline ends. The CDR3 has 15 residues. CDR1 LGHNA and CDR2 YSLEER come from the germline V gene. For the CDR3, the DNA is TGCGCCAGCAGCCAAGATCTAGGATCCTACAATGAGCAGTTCTTC. Protein: CASSQDLGSYNEQFF.

This clone was picked up one time. The chain uses TRBV9 and TRBJ2-7; D not certain. The ends were cut back, 4 bases at V and 6 bases at J, with 8 bases in the middle. Germline assignment: CDR1 SGDLS and CDR2 YYNGEE. The CDR3 spans 11 residues. The CDR3 spells CASSISTEQYF. The DNA for the CDR3 is TGTGCCAGCAGCATCTCTACCGAGCAGTACTTC.

The chain is built from TRBV9 and TRBJ2-1; D not resolved. Trimming took off 4 bases at V and 2 bases at J, with 13 bases between the two ends. The CDR3 has 15 residues. Germline V gene data show CDR1 as SGDLS and CDR2 as YYNGEE. Written as DNA, the CDR3 is TGTGCCAGCAGCCCTCCCGTCCCTCCCTACAATGAGCAGTTCTTC. As protein: CASSPPVPPYNEQFF.

The gene calls are TRBV4-2 and TRBJ2-5; D might be TRBD2 (5 bases). This CDR3 has 14 amino acids. V was clipped by 1 base and J by 0 bases, with 6 bases between them. The V gene's germline CDR1 is LGHNA and CDR2 YNFKEQ. CDR3 coding DNA: TGTGCCAGCAGCCAAGGCGGGTACCAAGAGACCCAGTACTTC. Encoded protein: CASSQGGYQETQYF.

This sequence joins TRBV11-3 and TRBJ1-6; D uncertain. Trimming stripped 3 bases from V and 6 bases from J, with 9 bases between. This CDR3 contains 14 residues. Germline CDR1 is SGHNT and CDR2 is YENEEA. The CDR3 DNA reads as TGTGCCAGCAGCTTCTCCCCTATTAATTCACCCCTCCACTTT. Translation gives CASSFSPINSPLHF.